This TCR beta chain originates from a study of T cell repertoires in cytomegalovirus infection. The wider study: Public TCR beta signatures marked donors with CMV infection and the matching HLA. The study's findings and limits: There were HLA-C-restricted CMV-specific TCR beta clonotypes dominating the ex vivo response.

Regarding this clonotype: Its antigen is still unknown.

TCRdb fed the reads into MiXCR, producing one record per CDR3 protein. This sample has some 590,000 distinct CDR3 sequences, with around two fifths found just once. CDR3 length: 16 amino acids. Unmatched junction bases numbered 3, after V lost 4 bases and J lost 0 bases. The germline CDR1 and CDR2 sequences are SGHNT and YYREEE (reference sequence). The chain recombines TRBV5-4 with TRBJ2-2; 10 bases are a match to TRBD2. The source is a human donor in good health (CMV status not recorded). Some clones in this sample may be carry-over from other donors' samples. The sample in question was cultured PBMCs, obtained from culture after CMV antigen stimulation. The CDR3 here is CASSETSGANTGELFF. As DNA, the CDR3 is TGTGCCAGCAGCGAAACTAGCGGGGCGAACACCGGGGAGCTGTTTTTT.